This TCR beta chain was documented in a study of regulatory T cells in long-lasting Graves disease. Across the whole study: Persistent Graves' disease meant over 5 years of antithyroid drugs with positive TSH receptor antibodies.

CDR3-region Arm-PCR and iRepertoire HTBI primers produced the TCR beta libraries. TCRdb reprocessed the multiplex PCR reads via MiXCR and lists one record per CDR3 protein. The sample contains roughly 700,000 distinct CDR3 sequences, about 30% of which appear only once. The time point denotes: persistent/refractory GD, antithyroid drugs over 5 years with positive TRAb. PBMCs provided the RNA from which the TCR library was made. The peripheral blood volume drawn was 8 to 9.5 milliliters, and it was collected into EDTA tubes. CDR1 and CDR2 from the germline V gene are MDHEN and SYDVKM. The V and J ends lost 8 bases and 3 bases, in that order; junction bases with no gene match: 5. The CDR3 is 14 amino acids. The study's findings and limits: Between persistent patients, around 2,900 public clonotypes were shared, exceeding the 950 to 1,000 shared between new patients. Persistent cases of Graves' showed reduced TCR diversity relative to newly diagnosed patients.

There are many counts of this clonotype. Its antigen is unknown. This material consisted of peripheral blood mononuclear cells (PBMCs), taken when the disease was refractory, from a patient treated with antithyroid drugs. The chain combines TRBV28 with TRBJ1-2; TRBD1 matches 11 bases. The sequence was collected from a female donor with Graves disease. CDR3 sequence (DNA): TGTGCCAGCTCGGACAGGGGGCCGGACTATGGCTACACCTTC. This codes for CASSDRGPDYGYTF.